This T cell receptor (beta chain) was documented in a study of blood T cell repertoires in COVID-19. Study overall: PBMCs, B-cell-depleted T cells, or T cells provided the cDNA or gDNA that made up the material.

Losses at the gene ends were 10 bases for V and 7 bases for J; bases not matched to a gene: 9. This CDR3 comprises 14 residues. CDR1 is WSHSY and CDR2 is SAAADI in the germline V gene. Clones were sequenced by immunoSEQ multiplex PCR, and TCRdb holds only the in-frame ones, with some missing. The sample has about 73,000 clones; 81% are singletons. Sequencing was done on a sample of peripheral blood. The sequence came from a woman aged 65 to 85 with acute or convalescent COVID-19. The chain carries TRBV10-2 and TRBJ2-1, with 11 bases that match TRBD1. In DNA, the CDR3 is TGCGCCACGTTGGGACAGGGGGTTTGGAATGAGCAGTTCTTC. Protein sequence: CATLGQGVWNEQFF.